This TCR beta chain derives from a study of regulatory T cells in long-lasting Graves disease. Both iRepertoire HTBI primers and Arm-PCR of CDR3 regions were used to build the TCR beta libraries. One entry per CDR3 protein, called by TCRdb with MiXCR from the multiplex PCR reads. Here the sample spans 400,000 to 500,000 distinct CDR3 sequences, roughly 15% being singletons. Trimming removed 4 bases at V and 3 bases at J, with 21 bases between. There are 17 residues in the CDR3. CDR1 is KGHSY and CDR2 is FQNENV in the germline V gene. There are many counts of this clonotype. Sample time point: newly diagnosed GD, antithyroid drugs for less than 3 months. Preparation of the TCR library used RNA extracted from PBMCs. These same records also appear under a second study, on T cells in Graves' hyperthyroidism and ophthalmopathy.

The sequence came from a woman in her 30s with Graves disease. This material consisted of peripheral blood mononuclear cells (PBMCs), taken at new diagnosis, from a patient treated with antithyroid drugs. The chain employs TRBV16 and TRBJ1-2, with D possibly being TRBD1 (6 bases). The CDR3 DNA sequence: TGTGCCAGCAGCCCGGAGGATGGGGACACATTTTACTATGGCTACACCTTC. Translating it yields CASSPEDGDTFYYGYTF.